This T cell receptor beta chain came from a study of read filtering for tumor transcriptome and immune sequencing. Study in general: DNase treatment preceded whole-transcriptome library preparation.

The CDR3 loop spans 14 amino acids. Trimming took off 0 bases at V and 6 bases at J, with 12 bases between the two ends. From germline, CDR1 is SGHRS and CDR2 YFSETQ. This clonotype has ten or more counts. Molecular barcoded adaptors covering alpha/delta and beta/gamma chains were used on about 390 ng RNA. TCRdb itself ran the reads through MiXCR, one entry per CDR3 protein. The sample has 35,000 to 50,000 distinct CDR3 sequences; around 19% are singletons. This receptor was obtained from a donor at least 40 years old with multiple myeloma. The sequencing sample was made of a population of CD138-negative cells sorted from bone marrow. The chain carries TRBV5-1 and TRBJ1-1, with a weak D call TRBD1 (5 bases). CDR3 sequence (DNA): TGCGCCAGCAGCTTGGGGACAACTAATCCTGAAGCTTTCTTT. Translation: CASSLGTTNPEAFF.